This TCR beta chain derives from a study of PD-1 blockade in classical Hodgkin lymphoma. Study outcomes and limitations: While CD8+ TCR diversity did not rise significantly by C4D1, CD4+ TCR diversity did. With respect to the repertoire differences, their causes, possibly disease activity or prior therapy, remain undefined. At baseline, newly diagnosed patients reportedly showed less TCR diversity than healthy donors.

This sample's time point: cycle 4 day 1 (C4D1), after 6 weeks of nivolumab. Brentuximab vedotin exposure varied, and every patient relapsed after autologous stem cell transplantation. About this clone: Its matching antigen is unknown.

TCRdb's table, derived via immunoSEQ multiplex PCR, lists solely in-frame clones and lacks some. The data hold some 58,000 clones, with more than 80% observed a single time. The receptor comes from a human donor with classical Hodgkin lymphoma. The specimen was peripheral blood mononuclear cells (PBMCs), collected before the fourth cycle of nivolumab.

Here the CDR3 reads CASSLWALSTDTQYF. The CDR3 DNA sequence: TGTGCCAGCAGTTTATGGGCCCTTAGCACAGATACGCAGTATTTT. This rearrangement joins TRBV28 to TRBJ2-3; D not certain. CDR3 length: 15 residues. The ends were cut back, 0 bases at V and 0 bases at J, with 7 bases in the middle. The V gene's germline CDR1 is MDHEN and CDR2 SYDVKM.